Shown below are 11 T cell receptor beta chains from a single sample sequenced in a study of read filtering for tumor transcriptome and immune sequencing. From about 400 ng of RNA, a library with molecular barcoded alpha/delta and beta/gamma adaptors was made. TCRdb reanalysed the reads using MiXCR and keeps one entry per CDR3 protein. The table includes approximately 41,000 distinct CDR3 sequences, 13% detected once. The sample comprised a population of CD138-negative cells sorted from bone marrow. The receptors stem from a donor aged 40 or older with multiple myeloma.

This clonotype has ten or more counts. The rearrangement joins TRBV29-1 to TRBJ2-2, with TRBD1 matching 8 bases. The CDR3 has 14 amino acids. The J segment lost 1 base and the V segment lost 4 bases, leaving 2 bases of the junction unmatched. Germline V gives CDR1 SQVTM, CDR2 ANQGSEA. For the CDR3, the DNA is TGCAGCGTTGCGGGGACAGGGAACACCGGGGAGCTGTTTTTT. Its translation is CSVAGTGNTGELFF.

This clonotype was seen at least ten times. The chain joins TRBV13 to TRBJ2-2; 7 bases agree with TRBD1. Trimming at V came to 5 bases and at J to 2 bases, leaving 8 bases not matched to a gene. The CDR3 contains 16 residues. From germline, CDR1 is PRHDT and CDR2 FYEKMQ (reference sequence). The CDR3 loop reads CASSKGTEKNTGELFF. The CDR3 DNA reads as TGTGCCAGCAGCAAAGGGACAGAGAAAAACACCGGGGAGCTGTTTTTT.

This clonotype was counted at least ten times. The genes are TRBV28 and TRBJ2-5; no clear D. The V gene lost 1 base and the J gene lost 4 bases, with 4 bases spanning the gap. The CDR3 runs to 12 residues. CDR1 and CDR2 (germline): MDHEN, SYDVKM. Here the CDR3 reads CASSLYGETQYF. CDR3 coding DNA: TGTGCCAGCAGTTTATACGGAGAGACCCAGTACTTC.

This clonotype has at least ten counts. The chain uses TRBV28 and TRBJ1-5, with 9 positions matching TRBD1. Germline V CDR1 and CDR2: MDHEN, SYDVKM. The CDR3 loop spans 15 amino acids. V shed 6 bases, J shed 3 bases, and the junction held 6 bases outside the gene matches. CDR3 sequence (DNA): TGTGCCAGCAGGACGACAGGGGGGCTCAATCAGCCCCAGCATTTT. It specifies CASRTTGGLNQPQHF. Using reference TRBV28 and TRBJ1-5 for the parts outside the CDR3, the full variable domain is DVKVTQSSRYLVKRTGEKVFLECVQDMDHENMFWYRQDPGLGLRLIYFSYDVKMKEKGDIPEGYSVSREKKERFSLILESASTNQTSMYLCASRTTGGLNQPQHFGDGTRLSIL.

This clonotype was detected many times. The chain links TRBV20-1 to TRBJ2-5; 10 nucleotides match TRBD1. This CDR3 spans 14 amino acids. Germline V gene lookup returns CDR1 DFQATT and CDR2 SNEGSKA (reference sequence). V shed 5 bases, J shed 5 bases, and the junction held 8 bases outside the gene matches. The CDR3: CSAHPGTGDETQYF. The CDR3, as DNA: TGCAGTGCTCACCCAGGGACAGGGGACGAGACCCAGTACTTC.

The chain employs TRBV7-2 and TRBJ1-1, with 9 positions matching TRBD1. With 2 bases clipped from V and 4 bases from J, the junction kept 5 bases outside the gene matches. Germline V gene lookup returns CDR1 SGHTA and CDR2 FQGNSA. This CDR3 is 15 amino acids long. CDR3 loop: CASSLYGTGSTEAFF. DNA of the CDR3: TGTGCCAGCAGCTTATATGGGACAGGGAGCACTGAAGCTTTCTTT.

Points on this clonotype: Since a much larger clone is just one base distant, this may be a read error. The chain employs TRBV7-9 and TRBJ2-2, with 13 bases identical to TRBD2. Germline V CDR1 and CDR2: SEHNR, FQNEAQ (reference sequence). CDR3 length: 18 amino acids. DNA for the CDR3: TGTGCCAGCAGCCTAGCCCCACTAGCGGGAGGGCCCAGCGGGGAGCTGCTTTTT. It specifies CASSLAPLAGGPSGELLF.

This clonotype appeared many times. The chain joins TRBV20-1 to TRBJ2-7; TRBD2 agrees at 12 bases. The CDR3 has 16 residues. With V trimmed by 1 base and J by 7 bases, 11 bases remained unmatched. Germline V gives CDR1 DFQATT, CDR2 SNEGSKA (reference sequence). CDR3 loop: CSARVIRLAGVGEQYF. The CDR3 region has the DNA TGCAGTGCTAGAGTTATTCGACTAGCGGGAGTAGGGGAGCAGTACTTC.

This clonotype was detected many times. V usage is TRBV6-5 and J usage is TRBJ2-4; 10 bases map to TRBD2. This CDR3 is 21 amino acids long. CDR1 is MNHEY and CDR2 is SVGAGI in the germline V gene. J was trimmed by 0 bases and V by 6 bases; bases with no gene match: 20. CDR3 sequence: CASRLRWSPSGRGLAKNIQYF. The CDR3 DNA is TGTGCCAGCAGATTACGATGGTCGCCTAGCGGGAGAGGGCTAGCCAAAAACATTCAGTACTTC.

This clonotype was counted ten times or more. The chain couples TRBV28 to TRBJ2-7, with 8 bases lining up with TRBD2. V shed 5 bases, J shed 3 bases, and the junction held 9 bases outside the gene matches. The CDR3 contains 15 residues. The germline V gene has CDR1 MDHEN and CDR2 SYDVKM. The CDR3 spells CASSKEVAGSYEQYF. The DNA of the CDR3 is TGTGCCAGCAGTAAGGAGGTAGCGGGGAGCTACGAGCAGTACTTC.

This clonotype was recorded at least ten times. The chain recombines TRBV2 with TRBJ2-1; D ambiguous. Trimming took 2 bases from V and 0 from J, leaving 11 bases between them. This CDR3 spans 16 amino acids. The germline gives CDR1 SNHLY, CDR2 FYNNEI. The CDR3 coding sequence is TGTGCCAGCAGTGAATCCGGACGGTTCTCCTACAATGAGCAGTTCTTC. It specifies CASSESGRFSYNEQFF. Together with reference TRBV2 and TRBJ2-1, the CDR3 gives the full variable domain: EPEVTQTPSHQVTQMGQEVILRCVPISNHLYFYWYRQILGQKVEFLVSFYNNEISEKSEIFDDQFSVERPDGSNFTLKIRSTKLEDSAMYFCASSESGRFSYNEQFFGPGTRLTVL.